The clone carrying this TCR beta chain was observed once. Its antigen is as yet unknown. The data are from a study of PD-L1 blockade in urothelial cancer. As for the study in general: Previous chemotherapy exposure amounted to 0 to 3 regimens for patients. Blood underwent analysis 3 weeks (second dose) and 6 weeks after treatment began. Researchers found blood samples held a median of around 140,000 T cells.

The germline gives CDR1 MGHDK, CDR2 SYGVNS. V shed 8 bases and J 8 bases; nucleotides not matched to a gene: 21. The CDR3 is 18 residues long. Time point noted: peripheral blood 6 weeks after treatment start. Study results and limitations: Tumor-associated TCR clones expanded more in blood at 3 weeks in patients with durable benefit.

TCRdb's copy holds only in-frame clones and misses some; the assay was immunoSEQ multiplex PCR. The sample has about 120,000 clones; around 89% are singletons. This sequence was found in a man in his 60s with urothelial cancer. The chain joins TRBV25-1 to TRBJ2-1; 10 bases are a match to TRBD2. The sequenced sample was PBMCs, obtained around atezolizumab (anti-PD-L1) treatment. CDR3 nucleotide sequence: TGTGCCAGCTCCAGCCCGAGCTCTAGCGGGAGATATGTCGATGAGCAGTTCTTC. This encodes CASSSPSSSGRYVDEQFF.